This TCR beta chain was identified during a study of response to subunit inactivated influenza vaccine. Study-wide findings and caveats: New T cells are recruited in small numbers by each seasonal influenza vaccination, according to the authors' suggestion.

This clonotype was counted between two and nine times. Its antigen is not known. TCRdb re-called the RT-PCR reads through MiXCR, storing one row per CDR3 protein. The table has a few hundred thousand distinct CDR3 sequences, approximately 7.8% seen once. There are 15 residues in the CDR3. Looked up from germline, CDR1 is MDHEN and CDR2 is SYDVKM. The V end was cut by 3 bases, the J end by 7 bases, with 16 bases between. This chain uses TRBV28 with TRBJ2-1, with D perhaps assigned TRBD1 or TRBD2 (5 bases each). The sequencing used PBMCs from blood, collected less than 25 months after vaccination. The sequence was obtained from a man between 50 and 70 years old who received an inactivated influenza vaccine. The CDR3, as DNA: TGTGCCAGCAGTTTTTCCCTCTGGGGGAGAAATGAGCAGTTCTTC. Protein: CASSFSLWGRNEQFF.